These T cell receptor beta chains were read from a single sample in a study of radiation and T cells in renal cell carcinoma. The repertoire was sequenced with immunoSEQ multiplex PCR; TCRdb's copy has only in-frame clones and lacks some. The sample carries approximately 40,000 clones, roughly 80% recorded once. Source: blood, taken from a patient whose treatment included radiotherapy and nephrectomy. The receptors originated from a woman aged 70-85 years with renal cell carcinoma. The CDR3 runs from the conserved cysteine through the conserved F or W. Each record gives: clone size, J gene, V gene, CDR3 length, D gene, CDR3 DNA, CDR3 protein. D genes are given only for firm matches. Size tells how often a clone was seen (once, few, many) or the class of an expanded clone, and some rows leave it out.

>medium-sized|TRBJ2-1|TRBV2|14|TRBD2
TGTGCCAGCGGGACCGGGACTAGCCGAAGTGAGCAGTTCTTC
CASGTGTSRSEQFF
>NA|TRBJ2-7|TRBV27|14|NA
TGTGCCAGCAGTTTATCTCGGGGCTCCTACGAGCAGTACTTC
CASSLSRGSYEQYF
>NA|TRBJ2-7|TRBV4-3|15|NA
TGCGCCAGCAGCCAAGATTGGGTCACTTCCTACGAGCAGTACTTC
CASSQDWVTSYEQYF
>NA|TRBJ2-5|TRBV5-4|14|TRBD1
TGTGCCAGCAGCCCGGGACAGACAAAAGAGACCCAGTACTTC
CASSPGQTKETQYF
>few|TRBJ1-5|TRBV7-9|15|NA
TGTGCCAGCAGCTTAGGGCAGTCGTTCAATCAGCCCCAGCATTTT
CASSLGQSFNQPQHF
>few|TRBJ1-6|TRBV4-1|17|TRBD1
TGCGCCAGCAGCCAAGATACTGACAGGGGGCTTGGGTCACCCCTCCACTTT
CASSQDTDRGLGSPLHF
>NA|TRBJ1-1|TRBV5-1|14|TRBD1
TGCGCCAGCAGCGTACAGGGGTTGAACACTGAAGCTTTCTTT
CASSVQGLNTEAFF
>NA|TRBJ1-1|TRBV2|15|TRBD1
TGTGCCATCACCCGGCCGGGACAGGGAAACACTGAAGCTTTCTTT
CAITRPGQGNTEAFF
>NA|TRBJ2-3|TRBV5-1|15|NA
TGCGCCAGCAGCTTGGTGGGGGGGCCTTTAGATACGCAGTATTTT
CASSLVGGPLDTQYF
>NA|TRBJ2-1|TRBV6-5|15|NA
TGTGCCAGCAGTCGGGGAAGTAGCTCCTACAATGAGCAGTTCTTC
CASSRGSSSYNEQFF
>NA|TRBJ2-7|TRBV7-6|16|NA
TGTGCCAGCAGCCTAGAAGCCAGCGGAATCTCCTACGAGCAGTACTTC
CASSLEASGISYEQYF
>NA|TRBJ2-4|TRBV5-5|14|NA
TGTGCCAGCAGCTTGGACCAGGGGAAAAACATTCAGTACTTC
CASSLDQGKNIQYF
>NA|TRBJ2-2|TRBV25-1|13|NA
TGTGCCAGCAATTGGGGGGACACCGGGGAGCTGTTTTTT
CASNWGDTGELFF
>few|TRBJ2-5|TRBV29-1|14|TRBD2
TGCAGCGTTGTGACTAGCGGGGCCTTAGGGACCCAGTACTTC
CSVVTSGALGTQYF
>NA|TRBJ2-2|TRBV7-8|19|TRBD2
TGTGCCAGCAGCTTAGAGTTGCGGGGGGCCCTAAAAGGCACCGGGGAGCTGTTTTTT
CASSLELRGALKGTGELFF
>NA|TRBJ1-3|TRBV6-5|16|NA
TGTGCCAGCAGTTACTCGGGGGGAAGCTCTGGAAACACCATATATTTT
CASSYSGGSSGNTIYF
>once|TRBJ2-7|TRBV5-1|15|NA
TGCGCCAGCAGCTTGTCCGCAGGAGAAACCTACGAGCAGTACTTC
CASSLSAGETYEQYF
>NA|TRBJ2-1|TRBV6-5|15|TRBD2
TGTGCCAGCAGCGCGGGGCTAGCGGGGTACAATGAGCAGTTCTTC
CASSAGLAGYNEQFF
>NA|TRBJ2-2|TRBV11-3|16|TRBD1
TGTGCCAGCAGCTTATACGTGACAGGGTTAACCGGGGAGCTGTTTTTT
CASSLYVTGLTGELFF
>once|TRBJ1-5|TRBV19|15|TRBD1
TGTGCCAGCCGGGACAGGGGGAATAGCAATCAGCCCCAGCATTTT
CASRDRGNSNQPQHF
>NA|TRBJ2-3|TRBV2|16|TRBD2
TGTGCCAGCAGTGAAGCGTCGGGGACTAACACAGATACGCAGTATTTT
CASSEASGTNTDTQYF
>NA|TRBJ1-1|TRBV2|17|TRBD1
TGTGCCAGCAGTGAAGGACAGGGGCTGTTGATGAACACTGAAGCTTTCTTT
CASSEGQGLLMNTEAFF
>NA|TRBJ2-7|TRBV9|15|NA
TGTGCCAGCAGCGTAGCTCTAGGGGGAGAGGGTGAGCAGTACTTC
CASSVALGGEGEQYF
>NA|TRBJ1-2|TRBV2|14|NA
TGTGCCAGCATTCTCAGGACAGCTAACTATGGCTACACCTTC
CASILRTANYGYTF
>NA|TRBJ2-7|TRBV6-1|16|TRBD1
TGTGCCAGCAGTGAGCCGGGACAGCCGAACTCCTACGAGCAGTACTTC
CASSEPGQPNSYEQYF
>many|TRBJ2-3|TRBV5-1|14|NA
TGCGCCAGCAGCTTAGGGCCGGCTCCAGATACGCAGTATTTT
CASSLGPAPDTQYF
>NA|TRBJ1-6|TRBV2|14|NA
TGTGCCAGCAGAAAGGGAGAGGATAATTCACCCCTCCACTTT
CASRKGEDNSPLHF
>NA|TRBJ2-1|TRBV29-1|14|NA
TGCAGCGTTGTTGGGGGAAAGTCCTACAATGAGCAGTTCTTC
CSVVGGKSYNEQFF
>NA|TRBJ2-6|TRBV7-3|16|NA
TGTGCCAGCAGCTTGGGGGGTCAGCCTGGGGCCAACGTCCTGACTTTC
CASSLGGQPGANVLTF
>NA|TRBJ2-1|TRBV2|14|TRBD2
TGTGCCAGCAAATTGGGGAGCGGGGGCAATGAGCAGTTCTTC
CASKLGSGGNEQFF
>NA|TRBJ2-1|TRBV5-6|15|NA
TGTGCCAGCAGCTTGGCGGACAGAGCCTACAATGAGCAGTTCTTC
CASSLADRAYNEQFF
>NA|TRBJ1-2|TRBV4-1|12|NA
TGCGCCAGCAGCAGTACCCCCTATGGCTACACCTTC
CASSSTPYGYTF
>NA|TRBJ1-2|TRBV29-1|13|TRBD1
TGCAGCACTAGCTACAGGACAGGAAATGGCTACACCTTC
CSTSYRTGNGYTF
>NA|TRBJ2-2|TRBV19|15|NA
TGTGCCAGTAGTATAAGGCAGGGGAGCACCGGGGAGCTGTTTTTT
CASSIRQGSTGELFF
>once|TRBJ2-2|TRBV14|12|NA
TGTGCCAGCCAAGAATTCACCGGGGAGCTGTTTTTT
CASQEFTGELFF
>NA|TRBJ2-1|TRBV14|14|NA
TGTGCCAGCAGCCCCCGGGAGATCTACAATGAGCAGTTCTTC
CASSPREIYNEQFF
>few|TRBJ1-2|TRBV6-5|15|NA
TGTGCCAGCAGTTATGGCGGGGGTTCTAACTATGGCTACACCTTC
CASSYGGGSNYGYTF
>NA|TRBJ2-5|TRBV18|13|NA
TGTGCCAGCTCACCACACGAGGGGGAGACCCAGTACTTC
CASSPHEGETQYF
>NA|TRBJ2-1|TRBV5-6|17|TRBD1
TGTGCCAGCAGCTTGGCAACCGGGACAGGGTTCTACAATGAGCAGTTCTTC
CASSLATGTGFYNEQFF
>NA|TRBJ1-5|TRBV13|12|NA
TGTGCCAGCAGCTTAGGGGGCCTCCCCCAGCATTTT
CASSLGGLPQHF
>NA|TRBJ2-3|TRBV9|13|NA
TGTGCCAGCAGCCCAACTAGTACAGATACGCAGTATTTT
CASSPTSTDTQYF
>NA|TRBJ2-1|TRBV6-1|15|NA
TGTGCCAGCAGTGTCGCCAGGACAAACTACAATGAGCAGTTCTTC
CASSVARTNYNEQFF
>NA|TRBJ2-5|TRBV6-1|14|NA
TGTGCCAGCAGTGTTAGACAAGCTCAAGAGACCCAGTACTTC
CASSVRQAQETQYF
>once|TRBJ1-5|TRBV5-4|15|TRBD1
TGTGCCAGCAGCACGGACAGGGGGCAGGCTCAGCCCCAGCATTTT
CASSTDRGQAQPQHF
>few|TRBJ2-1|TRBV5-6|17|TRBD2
TGTGCCAGCAGCGCGCCGGGACTAGCTTCCGCGAGGGATGAGCAGTTCTTC
CASSAPGLASARDEQFF